This T cell receptor beta chain was sequenced during a study of T cell responses to AZD1222 COVID-19 vaccine. The CDR3 covers 16 residues. Trimming took off 1 base at V and 3 bases at J, with 14 bases between the two ends. Germline V lookup: CDR1 MGHRA, CDR2 YSYEKL. Comment on this clone: Antigen: not known.

Generated by immunoSEQ multiplex PCR, the TCRdb table keeps only in-frame clones and is missing some. Found here are 100,000 or so clones, 82% of them singletons; the top ten hold approximately 5.1%. Study-wide findings and caveats: Baseline seropositivity characterized only a handful of AZD1222 recipients. A reported finding is that nearly half of spike-specific TCRs target unmutated variant regions. White British donors predominated, females outnumbered males, and clonal diversity was possibly underestimated.

The material was peripheral blood, obtained on day 0 of AZD1222 vaccination. The V gene is TRBV4-1, the J gene TRBJ2-3; D perhaps matches TRBD1 (6 bases). The receptor comes from an adult in good health. The CDR3 loop reads CASSQVPGARTDTQYF. In nucleotides, the CDR3 is TGCGCCAGCAGCCAAGTCCCAGGGGCGCGGACAGATACGCAGTATTTT.